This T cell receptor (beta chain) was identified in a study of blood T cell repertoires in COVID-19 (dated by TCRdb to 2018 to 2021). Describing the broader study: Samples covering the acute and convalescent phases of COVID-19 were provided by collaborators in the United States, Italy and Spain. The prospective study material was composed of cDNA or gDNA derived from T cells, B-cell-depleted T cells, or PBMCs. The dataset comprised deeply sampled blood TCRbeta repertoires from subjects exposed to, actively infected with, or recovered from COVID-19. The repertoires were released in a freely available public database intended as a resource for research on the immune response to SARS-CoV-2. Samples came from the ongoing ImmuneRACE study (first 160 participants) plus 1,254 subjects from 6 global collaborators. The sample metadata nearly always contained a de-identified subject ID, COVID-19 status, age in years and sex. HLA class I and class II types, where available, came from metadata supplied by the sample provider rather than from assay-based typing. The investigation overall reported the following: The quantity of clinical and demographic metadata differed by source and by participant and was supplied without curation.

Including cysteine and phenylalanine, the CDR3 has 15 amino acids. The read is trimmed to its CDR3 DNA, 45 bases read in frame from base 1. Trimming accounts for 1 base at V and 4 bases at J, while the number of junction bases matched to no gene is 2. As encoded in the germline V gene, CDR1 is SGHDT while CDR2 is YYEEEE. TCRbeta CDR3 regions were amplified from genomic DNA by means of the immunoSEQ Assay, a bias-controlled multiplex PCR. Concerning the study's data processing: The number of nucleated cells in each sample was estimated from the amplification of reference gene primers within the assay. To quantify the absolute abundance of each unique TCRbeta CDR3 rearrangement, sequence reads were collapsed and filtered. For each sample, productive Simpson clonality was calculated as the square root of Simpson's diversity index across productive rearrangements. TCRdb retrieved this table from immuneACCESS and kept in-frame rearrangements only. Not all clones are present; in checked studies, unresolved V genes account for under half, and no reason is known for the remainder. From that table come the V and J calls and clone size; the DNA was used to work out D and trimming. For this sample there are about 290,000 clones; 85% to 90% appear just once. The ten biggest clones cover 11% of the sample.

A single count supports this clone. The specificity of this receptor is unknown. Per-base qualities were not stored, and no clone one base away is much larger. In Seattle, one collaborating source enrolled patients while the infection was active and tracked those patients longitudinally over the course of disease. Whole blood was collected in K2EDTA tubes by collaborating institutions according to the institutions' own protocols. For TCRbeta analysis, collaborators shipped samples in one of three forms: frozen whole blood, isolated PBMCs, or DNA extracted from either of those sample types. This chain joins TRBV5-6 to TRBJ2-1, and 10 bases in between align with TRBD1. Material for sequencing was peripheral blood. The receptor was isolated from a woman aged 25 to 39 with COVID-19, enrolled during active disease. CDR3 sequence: CASSLRTGGYNEQFF. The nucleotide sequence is TGTGCCAGCAGCTTGAGGACAGGGGGATACAATGAGCAGTTCTTC.